This paragraph reports one T cell receptor (beta chain). The entry originates in a study of long-term antiretroviral therapy in people with HIV. Survey-level immunoSEQ v3.0 assays were run. The method was immunoSEQ multiplex PCR; TCRdb's version includes in-frame clones alone and lacks a portion of them. The table includes about 22,000 clones, nearly 90% detected once. Trimming took 6 bases from V and 0 from J; bases not matched to a gene: 13. The CDR3 totals 20 residues. Germline V gene data show CDR1 as LNHDA and CDR2 as SQIVND (reference sequence). The input for sequencing was unsorted PBMCs, taken 0.6 years after starting antiretroviral therapy. This sequence was found in a man in his 60s with HIV. This rearrangement joins TRBV19 to TRBJ2-6; 11 bases map to TRBD1. The CDR3 spells CASRFWTGGSIRSGANVLTF. The CDR3 DNA sequence: TGTGCCAGTAGGTTTTGGACAGGGGGCAGTATACGCTCTGGGGCCAACGTCCTGACTTTC. Supplemented by reference TRBV19 and TRBJ2-6, the full variable domain reads DGGITQSPKYLFRKEGQNVTLSCEQNLNHDAMYWYRQDPGQGLRLIYYSQIVNDFQKGDIAEGYSVSREKKESFPLTVTSAQKNPTAFYLCASRFWTGGSIRSGANVLTFGAGSRLTVL.